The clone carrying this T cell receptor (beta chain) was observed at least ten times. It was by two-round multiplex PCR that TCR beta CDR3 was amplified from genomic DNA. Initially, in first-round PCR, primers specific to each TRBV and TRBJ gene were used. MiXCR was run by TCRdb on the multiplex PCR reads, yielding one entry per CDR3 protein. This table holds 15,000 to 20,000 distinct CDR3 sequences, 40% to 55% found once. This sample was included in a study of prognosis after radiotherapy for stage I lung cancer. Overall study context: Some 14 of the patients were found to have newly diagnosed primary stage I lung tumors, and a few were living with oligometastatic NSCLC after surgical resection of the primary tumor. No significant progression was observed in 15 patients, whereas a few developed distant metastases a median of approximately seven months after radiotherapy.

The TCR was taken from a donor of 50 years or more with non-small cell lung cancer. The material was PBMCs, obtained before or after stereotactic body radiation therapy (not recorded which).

In DNA form, the CDR3 reads TGTGCCAGCAGCTTAACTGGGAGTGTCTACGAGCAGTACTTC. Residues: CASSLTGSVYEQYF. The J gene is TRBJ2-7, the V gene TRBV7-2, with D possibly being TRBD2 (5 bases). CDR1 is SGHTA and CDR2 is FQGNSA in the germline V gene. The CDR3 covers 14 residues. The V end lost 2 bases, the J end lost 3 bases, and 11 bases lay between the germline ends.